Reported below is one T cell receptor beta chain. This entry belongs to a study of blood T cell repertoires in COVID-19. Study-level information: The study drew acute and convalescent COVID-19 samples from the United States, Italy and Spain. Sources were T cells, B-cell-depleted T cells, or PBMCs; the material itself was cDNA or gDNA.

Germline assignment: CDR1 MNHEY and CDR2 SVGAGI. Trimming cost V 4 bases and J 7 bases; bases outside gene matches: 3. The CDR3 length is 13 residues. Original handling: Estimation of nucleated cell counts was performed using reference gene primer amplification. Assay: immunoSEQ multiplex PCR; the TCRdb copy retains only in-frame clones and omits some. Clonal size and the V and J genes are those of that table, whereas D and trimming came from the DNA. The profile shows fewer than 350,000 clones, approximately 91% of them singletons. The clonotype originates from a man younger than 35 with active or convalescent COVID-19. Input material: peripheral blood. The chain is built from TRBV6-5 and TRBJ1-3, with 8 bases identical to TRBD1. CDR3 nucleotides: TGTGCCAGCAGTTCGGACAGGGACAACACCATATATTTT. Protein sequence: CASSSDRDNTIYF.